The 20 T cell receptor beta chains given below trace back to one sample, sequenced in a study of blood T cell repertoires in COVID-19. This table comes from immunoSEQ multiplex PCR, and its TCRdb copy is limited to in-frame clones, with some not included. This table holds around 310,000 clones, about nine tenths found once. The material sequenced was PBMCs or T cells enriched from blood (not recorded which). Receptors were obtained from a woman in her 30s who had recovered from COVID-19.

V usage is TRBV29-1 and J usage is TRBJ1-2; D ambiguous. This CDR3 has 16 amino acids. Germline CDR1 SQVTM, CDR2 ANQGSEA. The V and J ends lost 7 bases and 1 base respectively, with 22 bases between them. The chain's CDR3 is CSAAGQAEILNYGYTF. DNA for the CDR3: TGCAGCGCCGCTGGGCAGGCCGAGATCCTTAACTATGGCTACACCTTC.

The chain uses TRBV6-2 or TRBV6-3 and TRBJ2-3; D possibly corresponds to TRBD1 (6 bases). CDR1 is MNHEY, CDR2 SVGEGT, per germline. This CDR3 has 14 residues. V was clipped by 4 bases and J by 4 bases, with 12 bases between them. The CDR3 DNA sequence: TGTGCCAGCAGTTTTAGCACAGGGTCAGATACGCAGTATTTT. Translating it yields CASSFSTGSDTQYF.

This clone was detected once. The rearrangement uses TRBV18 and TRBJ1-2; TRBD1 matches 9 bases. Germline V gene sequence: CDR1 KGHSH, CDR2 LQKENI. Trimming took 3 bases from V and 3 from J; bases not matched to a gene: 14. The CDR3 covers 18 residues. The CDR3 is CASSPLLQGARRDYGYTF. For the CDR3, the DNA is TGTGCCAGCTCACCCTTGTTACAGGGGGCGCGAAGGGACTATGGCTACACCTTC. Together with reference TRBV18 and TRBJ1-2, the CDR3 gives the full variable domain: NAGVMQNPRHLVRRRGQEARLRCSPMKGHSHVYWYRQLPEEGLKFMVYLQKENIIDESGMPKERFSAEFPKEGPSILRIQQVVRGDSAAYFCASSPLLQGARRDYGYTFGSGTRLTVV.

The CDR3 nucleotides read TGTGCCAGCCGCGCGGGTGAACAGCGGACGGTCGAGCAGTACTTC. This encodes CASRAGEQRTVEQYF. The rearrangement uses TRBV6-5 and TRBJ2-7; possible D gene TRBD2, 5 bases. The CDR3 is made up of 15 amino acids. CDR1 is MNHEY, CDR2 SVGAGI, per germline. Trimming took off 8 bases at V and 6 bases at J, with 23 bases between the two ends.

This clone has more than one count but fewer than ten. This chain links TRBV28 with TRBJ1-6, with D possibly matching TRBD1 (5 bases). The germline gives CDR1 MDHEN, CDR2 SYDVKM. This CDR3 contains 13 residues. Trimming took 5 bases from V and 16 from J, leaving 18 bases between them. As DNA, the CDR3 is TGTGCCAGCAGTCCCCCACAGGTACCAGGGCTCCACTTT. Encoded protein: CASSPPQVPGLHF.

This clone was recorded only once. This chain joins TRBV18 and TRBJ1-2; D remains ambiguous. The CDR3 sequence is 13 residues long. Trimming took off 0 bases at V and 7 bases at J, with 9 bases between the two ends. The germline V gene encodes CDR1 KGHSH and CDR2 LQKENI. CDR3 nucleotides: TGTGCCAGCTCACCACCGTCTCCGTTTGGCTACACCTTC. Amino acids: CASSPPSPFGYTF.

CDR3 loop: CASSSRDSATGSEKLFF. The CDR3 DNA reads TGTGCCAGCAGCTCCCGGGATAGCGCAACCGGGAGCGAAAAACTGTTTTTT. The V call is TRBV11-2, the J call TRBJ1-4; D is unresolved. Germline assignment: CDR1 SGHAT and CDR2 FQNNGV. V was pared by 4 bases and J by 8 bases, with 23 bases between. CDR3 size: 17 residues.

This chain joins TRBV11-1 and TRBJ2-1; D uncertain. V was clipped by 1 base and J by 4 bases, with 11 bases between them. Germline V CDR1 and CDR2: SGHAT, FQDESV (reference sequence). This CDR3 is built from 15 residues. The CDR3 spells CASSLENSEYNEQFF. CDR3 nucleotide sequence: TGTGCCAGCAGCTTAGAAAATTCCGAGTACAATGAGCAGTTCTTC.

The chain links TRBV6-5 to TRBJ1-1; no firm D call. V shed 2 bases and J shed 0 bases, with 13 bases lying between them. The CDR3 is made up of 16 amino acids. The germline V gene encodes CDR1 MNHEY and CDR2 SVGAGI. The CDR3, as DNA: TGTGCCAGCAGTTACAGCGGGGAGGACCTGAACACTGAAGCTTTCTTT. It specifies CASSYSGEDLNTEAFF.

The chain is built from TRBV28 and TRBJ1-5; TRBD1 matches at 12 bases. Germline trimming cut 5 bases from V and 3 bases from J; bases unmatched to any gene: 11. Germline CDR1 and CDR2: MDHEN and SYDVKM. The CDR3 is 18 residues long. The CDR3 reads CASSRRRDRGRVNQPQHF. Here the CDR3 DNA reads TGTGCCAGCAGTAGGCGCCGGGACAGGGGGCGCGTCAATCAGCCCCAGCATTTT.

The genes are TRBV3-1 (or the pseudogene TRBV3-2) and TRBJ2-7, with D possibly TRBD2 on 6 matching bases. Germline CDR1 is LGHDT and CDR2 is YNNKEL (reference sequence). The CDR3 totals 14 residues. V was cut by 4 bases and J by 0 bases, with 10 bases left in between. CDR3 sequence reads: CASSPLAASYEQYF. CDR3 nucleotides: TGTGCCAGCAGCCCTTTAGCGGCCTCCTACGAGCAGTACTTC.

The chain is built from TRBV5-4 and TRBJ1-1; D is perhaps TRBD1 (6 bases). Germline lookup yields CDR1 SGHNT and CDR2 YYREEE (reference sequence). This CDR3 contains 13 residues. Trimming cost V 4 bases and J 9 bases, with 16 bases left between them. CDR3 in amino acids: CASSIQGSRKAFF. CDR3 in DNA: TGTGCCAGCAGCATACAGGGATCCCGAAAAGCTTTCTTT.

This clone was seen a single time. For the CDR3, the DNA is TGTGCCAGCAGCCAGGGACTAGCGGAGCACTACGAGCAGTACTTC. Translated: CASSQGLAEHYEQYF. This rearrangement joins TRBV2 to TRBJ2-7; 11 bases align to TRBD2. The CDR3 spans 15 residues. The V gene end was trimmed by 6 bases and the J gene end by 3 bases; junction bases not matched to a gene: 7. CDR1 and CDR2 from the germline V gene are SNHLY and FYNNEI.

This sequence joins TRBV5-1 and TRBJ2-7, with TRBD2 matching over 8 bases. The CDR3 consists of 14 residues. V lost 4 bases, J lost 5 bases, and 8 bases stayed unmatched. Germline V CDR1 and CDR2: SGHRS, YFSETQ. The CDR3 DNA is TGCGCCAGCAGCCCGACGGGACTAGTAAACGAGCAGTACTTC. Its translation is CASSPTGLVNEQYF.

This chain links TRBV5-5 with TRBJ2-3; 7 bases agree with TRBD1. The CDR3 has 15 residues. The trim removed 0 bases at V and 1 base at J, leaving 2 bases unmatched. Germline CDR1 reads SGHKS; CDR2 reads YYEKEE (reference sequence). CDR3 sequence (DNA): TGTGCCAGCAGCTTGGGACAGGGCGGCACAGATACGCAGTATTTT. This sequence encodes CASSLGQGGTDTQYF.

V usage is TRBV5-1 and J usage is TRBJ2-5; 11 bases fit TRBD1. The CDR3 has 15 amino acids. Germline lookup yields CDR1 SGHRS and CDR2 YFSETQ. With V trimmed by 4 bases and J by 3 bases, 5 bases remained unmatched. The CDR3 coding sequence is TGCGCCAGCAGCCCTGGACAGGGGGCTGAAGAGACCCAGTACTTC. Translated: CASSPGQGAEETQYF. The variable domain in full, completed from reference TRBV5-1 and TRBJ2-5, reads KAGVTQTPRYLIKTRGQQVTLSCSPISGHRSVSWYQQTPGQGLQFLFEYFSETQRNKGNFPGRFSGRQFSNSRSEMNVSTLELGDSALYLCASSPGQGAEETQYFGPGTRLLVL.

In DNA form, the CDR3 reads TGTGCCATCAGTGATGCGGGACAGGGAGTAACTGAAGCTTTCTTT. This encodes CAISDAGQGVTEAFF. The chain recombines TRBV10-3 with TRBJ1-1; the match to TRBD1 covers 9 bases. CDR1 is ENHRY and CDR2 is SYGVKD in the germline V gene. The CDR3 contains 15 residues. V lost 3 bases to trimming and J lost 5 bases; unmatched junction nucleotides: 7.

CDR3 residues: CASSQGRYYEQYF. The CDR3 DNA reads as TGCGCCAGCAGCCAAGGGAGGTATTACGAGCAGTACTTC. V is TRBV4-1 and J is TRBJ2-7; a possible D gene is TRBD2 (5 bases). CDR3 length equals 13 residues. Germline CDR1 reads MGHRA; CDR2 reads YSYEKL. V lost 1 base and J 4 bases, leaving 8 bases between the germline ends.

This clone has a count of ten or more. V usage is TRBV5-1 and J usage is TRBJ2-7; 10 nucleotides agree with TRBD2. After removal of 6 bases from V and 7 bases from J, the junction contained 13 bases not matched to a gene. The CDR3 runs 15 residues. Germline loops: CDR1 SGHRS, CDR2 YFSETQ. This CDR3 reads CASTPQAGGPREQYF. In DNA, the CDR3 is TGCGCCAGCACCCCCCAAGCGGGAGGGCCTCGTGAGCAGTACTTC.

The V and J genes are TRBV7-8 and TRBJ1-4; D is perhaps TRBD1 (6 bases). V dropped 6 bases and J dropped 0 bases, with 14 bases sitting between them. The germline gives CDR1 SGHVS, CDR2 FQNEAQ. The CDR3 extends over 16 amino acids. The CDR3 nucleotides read TGTGCCAGCAGGCCTCAGGGGATCACAACTAATGAAAAACTGTTTTTT. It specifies CASRPQGITTNEKLFF.